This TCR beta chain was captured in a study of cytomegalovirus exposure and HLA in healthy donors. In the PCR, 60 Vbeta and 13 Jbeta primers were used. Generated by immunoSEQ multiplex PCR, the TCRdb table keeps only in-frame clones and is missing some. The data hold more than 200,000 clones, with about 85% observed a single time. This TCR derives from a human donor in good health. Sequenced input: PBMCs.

The CDR3 protein is CASSITSGPTDTQYF. For the CDR3, the DNA is TGCGCCAGCAGCATAACTAGCGGGCCCACAGATACGCAGTATTTT. The chain combines TRBV5-1 with TRBJ2-3; the match to TRBD2 covers 9 bases. The CDR3 has 15 amino acids. Germline V lookup: CDR1 SGHRS, CDR2 YFSETQ. V shed 4 bases and J 2 bases; nucleotides not matched to a gene: 5.